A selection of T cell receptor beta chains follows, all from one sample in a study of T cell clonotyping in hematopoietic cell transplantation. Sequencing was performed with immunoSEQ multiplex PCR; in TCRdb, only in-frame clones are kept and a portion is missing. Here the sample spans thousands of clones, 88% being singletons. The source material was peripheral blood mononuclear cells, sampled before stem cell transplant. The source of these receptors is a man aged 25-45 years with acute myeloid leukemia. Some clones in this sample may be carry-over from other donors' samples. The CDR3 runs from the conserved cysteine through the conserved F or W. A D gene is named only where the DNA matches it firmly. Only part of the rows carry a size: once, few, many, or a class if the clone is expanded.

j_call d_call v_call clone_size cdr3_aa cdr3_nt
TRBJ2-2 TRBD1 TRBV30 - CAWDPKDRGANTGELFF TGTGCTTGGGACCCGAAAGACAGGGGCGCGAACACCGGGGAGCTGTTTTTT
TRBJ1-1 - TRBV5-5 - CASSLEWNTEAFF TGTGCCAGCAGCTTGGAGTGGAACACTGAAGCTTTCTTT
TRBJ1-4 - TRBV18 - CASSPRPTNEKLFF TGTGCCAGCTCACCACGGCCAACTAATGAAAAACTGTTTTTT
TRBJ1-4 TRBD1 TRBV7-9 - CASSWNGQGNEKLFF TGTGCCAGCAGCTGGAACGGACAGGGTAATGAAAAACTGTTTTTT
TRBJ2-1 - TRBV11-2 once CASSLGRPGDPSYNEQFF TGTGCCAGCAGCTTAGGCAGGCCGGGGGACCCCTCGTACAATGAGCAGTTCTTC
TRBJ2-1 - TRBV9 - CASSPESYPSPLNEQFF TGTGCCAGCAGTCCTGAATCGTACCCCTCCCCCCTAAATGAGCAGTTCTTC
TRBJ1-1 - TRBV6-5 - CASTSGVNTEAFF TGTGCCAGCACCTCAGGCGTGAACACTGAAGCTTTCTTT
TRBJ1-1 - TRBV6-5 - CASSPDGQNTEAFF TGTGCCAGCAGCCCGGACGGGCAGAACACTGAAGCTTTCTTT
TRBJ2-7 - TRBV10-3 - CAIRGVTGKQYF TGTGCCATCAGGGGGGTTACGGGAAAGCAGTACTTC
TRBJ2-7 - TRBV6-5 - CASGRGGSYEQYF TGTGCCAGCGGAAGGGGAGGTTCCTACGAGCAGTACTTC
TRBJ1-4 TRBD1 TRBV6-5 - CASRVGTGREKLFF TGTGCCAGCAGGGTTGGGACAGGGCGTGAAAAACTGTTTTTT
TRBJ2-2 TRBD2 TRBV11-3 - CASSLDGTRELFF TGTGCCAGCAGCTTAGACGGGACTAGGGAGCTGTTTTTT
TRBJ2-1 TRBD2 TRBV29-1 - CSVTSGRNEQFF TGCAGCGTTACTAGCGGGAGGAATGAGCAGTTCTTC
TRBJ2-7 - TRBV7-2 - CASSLALREQYF TGTGCCAGCAGCTTAGCGCTTCGCGAGCAGTACTTC
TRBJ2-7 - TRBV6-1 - CASSEGRLLVFNYEQYF TGTGCCAGCAGTGAAGGAAGGTTACTAGTTTTTAACTACGAGCAGTACTTC
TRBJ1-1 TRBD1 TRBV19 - CASRPRDRGQVNTEAFF TGTGCCAGTAGGCCCCGGGACAGGGGGCAAGTGAACACTGAAGCTTTCTTT
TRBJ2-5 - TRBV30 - CAWGGLAVETQYF TGTGCCTGGGGGGGGCTAGCTGTGGAGACCCAGTACTTC
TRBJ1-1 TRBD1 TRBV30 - CAWSPDRDTEAFF TGTGCCTGGTCCCCGGACAGGGACACTGAAGCTTTCTTT
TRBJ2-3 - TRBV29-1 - CSGRRTATDTQYF TGCAGCGGACGAAGGACAGCGACGGATACGCAGTATTTT
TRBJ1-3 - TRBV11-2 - CASSLLGPGNTIYF TGTGCCAGCAGCCTGCTTGGCCCTGGAAACACCATATATTTT
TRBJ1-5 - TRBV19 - CASSIDSDYSNQPQHF TGTGCCAGTAGTATAGATTCGGATTATAGCAATCAGCCCCAGCATTTT
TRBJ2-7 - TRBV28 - CASSPGREQYF TGTGCCAGCAGCCCAGGCCGCGAGCAGTACTTC
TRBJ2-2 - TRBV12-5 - CATPTGGGRNTGELFF TGTGCTACTCCAACAGGGGGAGGGCGGAACACCGGGGAGCTGTTTTTT
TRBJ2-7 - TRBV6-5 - CASSYSWQGTREQYF TGTGCCAGCAGTTACTCCTGGCAGGGTACCCGCGAGCAGTACTTC